What follows is one T cell receptor beta chain and its context. Libraries were prepared by immunoSEQ multiplex PCR; TCRdb keeps only in-frame clonotypes and omits some of them. In the table there are roughly 30,000 clones, about 91% of which are singletons. The sample originates from a study of T cell changes during pregnancy in multiple sclerosis. The CDR3 totals 13 residues. The germline gives CDR1 MNHEY, CDR2 SMNVEV (reference sequence). Trimming cost V 3 bases and J 0 bases, with 5 bases left between them. This TCR was recovered from a female donor with multiple sclerosis, enrolled in a pregnancy study. The material was CD8+ T cells from peripheral blood mononuclear cells, obtained after pregnancy. The chain has TRBV27 and TRBJ1-2; no reliable D call. CDR3 in DNA: TGTGCCAGCAGTTTTCCCTCTAACTATGGCTACACCTTC. It specifies CASSFPSNYGYTF.